The source of this T cell receptor beta chain is a study of T cell repertoires in ileal Crohn's disease. About the research overall: M6 samples are neoterminal ileum biopsies from postoperative colonoscopy. Study-wide results and limits: Every patient over 26.8% clonality showed endoscopic recurrence.

The time point: neoterminal ileum biopsy at postoperative endoscopy, about 6 months after surgery. On this clone: Its cognate antigen is unknown.

CDR3 size: 16 residues. The germline V gene encodes CDR1 SGHVS and CDR2 FQNEAQ. V shed 2 bases and J 8 bases; nucleotides not matched to a gene: 12. This table comes from immunoSEQ multiplex PCR, and its TCRdb copy is limited to in-frame clones, with some not included. Here the sample spans about 62,000 clones, about 88% being singletons. Sequencing input: ileal tissue. The V call is TRBV7-8, the J call TRBJ2-3; TRBD2 matches at 8 bases. The TCR originated in an adult with Crohn's disease. The CDR3 sequence is CASSLRAGGTAGTQYF. The CDR3 bases are TGTGCCAGCAGCTTACGTGCGGGGGGAACGGCGGGTACGCAGTATTTT.